This T cell receptor beta chain was obtained from a study of OX40 agonist ivuxolimab in advanced cancers. Study at large: Of the patients, three showed partial responses, one with hepatocellular carcinoma and two with cutaneous melanoma.

CDR1 KGHSH and CDR2 LQKENI come from the germline V gene. The CDR3 length is 13 residues. The V and J ends lost 4 bases and 6 bases, in that order; junction bases with no gene match: 4. Sequencing was performed with immunoSEQ multiplex PCR; in TCRdb, only in-frame clones are kept and a portion is missing. In the table there are some 44,000 clones, under 90% of which are singletons. The sequence derives from an adult with an advanced solid tumor such as melanoma, head and neck, liver or kidney cancer. The material was CD4+ or CD8+ T cells sorted from blood, obtained in a trial of the OX40 agonist ivuxolimab. V usage is TRBV18 and J usage is TRBJ2-7, with 9 bases identical to TRBD2. DNA for the CDR3: TGTGCCAGCTCACATGGACTAGCGAGCGAGCAGTACTTC. Translating it yields CASSHGLASEQYF.